The 4 T cell receptor beta chains given below trace back to one sample, sequenced in a study of blood T cells in healthy people across ages (dated by TCRdb to about 2015). Library construction relied on 5' RACE. Data came from an Illumina HiSeq 2500. The second PCR ran for roughly 7 to 12 cycles and used a J-beta primer mix along with a sample-barcoded 5' primer. TCRdb reworked the public reads: Q25 trimming with fastp, MiXCR clone assembly, productive beta chains retained. Rows merge per CDR3 protein into single entries with the most common DNA and genes. A total of around 600,000 distinct CDR3 sequences appear in this sample, more than 45% of them only once. In total, the top ten clones hold around 25% of the sample. Sequenced input: blood. The source is a man older than 75 in good health.

This rearrangement joins TRBV20-1 to TRBJ2-1, with D maybe TRBD2 (6 bases). Germline-derived CDR1 and CDR2 are DFQATT and SNEGSKA (reference sequence). The CDR3 is made up of 13 amino acids. V lost 3 bases, J lost 3 bases, and 9 bases lay in between. CDR3 residues: CSASGSFYNEQFF. CDR3 DNA sequence: TGCAGTGCTAGCGGGAGTTTCTACAATGAGCAGTTCTTC.

A remark on this clonotype: Given a much more abundant clone one base away, this may be a read error. The chain couples TRBV7-3 to TRBJ2-7, with 10 bases matching TRBD2. The junction had 8 bases not matched to a gene; V was cut back by 2 bases and J by 7 bases. This CDR3 has 15 residues. Germline assignment: CDR1 SGHTA and CDR2 FQGTGA. The CDR3 region has the DNA TGTGCCAGCAGCTTACAAGCGGGAGGGTACAATGAGCAGTACTTC. Residues: CASSLQAGGYNEQYF.

This clonotype was found a few times. The rearrangement joins TRBV5-1 to TRBJ2-1; tentatively, D is TRBD1 or TRBD2 (5 bases each). Germline lookup yields CDR1 SGHRS and CDR2 YFSETQ. The CDR3 sequence is 14 residues long. With 0 bases removed from V and 14 bases from J, the gap between germline ends came to 18 bases. CDR3 amino acids: CASSLGGPGPRKFF. The CDR3 coding sequence is TGCGCCAGCAGCTTGGGGGGACCGGGTCCACGGAAGTTCTTC.

This sequence joins TRBV28 and TRBJ2-1; 10 nucleotides match TRBD2. The V segment lost 3 bases and the J segment 8 bases; nucleotides outside the gene matches: 13. The CDR3 totals 17 residues. The germline CDR1 and CDR2 sequences are MDHEN and SYDVKM. CDR3 DNA sequence: TGTGCCAGCAGTTTCGGTGTCGGGCTAGCGGGAGTCGATGAGCAGTTCTTC. This sequence encodes CASSFGVGLAGVDEQFF.